A single sample gave rise to the 27 T cell receptor beta chains below, sequenced in a study of radiation and T cells in renal cell carcinoma (dated by TCRdb to 2020 to 2022). Libraries were made using the immunoSEQ multiplex PCR assay. TCRdb obtained this table from immuneACCESS and retained in-frame rearrangements with V and J assigned. These tables miss some clones; where compared with another copy, unresolved V genes account for less than half of the shortfall, and the remainder is unexplained. The sample records 20,000 or so clones, about half of which are singletons. The ten largest clones represent around 15% of the sample. Interpreted using the paper, the time point label stands for: tumor resected at nephrectomy. Explained via the paper, the treatment or condition label denotes: 15 Gy SBRT to primary tumor, nephrectomy 4 weeks later. Sequenced material: tumor tissue, taken from a patient whose treatment included radiotherapy and nephrectomy. The receptors were gathered from a woman aged 45-65 years with renal cell carcinoma.

The rearrangement uses TRBV6-5 and TRBJ2-4, with D possibly TRBD2 on 6 matching bases. Deletions cut 5 bases from V and 7 bases from J, with 15 bases between. The CDR3 consists of 14 residues. Germline-derived CDR1 and CDR2 are MNHEY and SVGAGI. CDR3 nucleotide sequence: TGTGCCAGCAGTGTTCGGGAGAGAGGGAACATTCAGTACTTC. Amino acid sequence: CASSVRERGNIQYF.

This chain connects TRBV10-3 to TRBJ1-2, with a weak D call TRBD1 (5 bases). Trimming cost V 4 bases and J 5 bases, with 8 bases left between them. Germline-derived CDR1 and CDR2 are ENHRY and SYGVKD. There are 12 residues in the CDR3. The CDR3 is CAISGKGYGYTF. The CDR3 region has the DNA TGTGCCATCAGTGGTAAGGGGTATGGCTACACCTTC.

This clone came up once. The rearrangement uses TRBV9 and TRBJ1-2; the match to TRBD1 covers 7 bases. The CDR3 runs to 14 residues. CDR1 and CDR2 (germline): SGDLS, YYNGEE. Trimming removed 3 bases from V and 4 bases from J; junction bases left unmatched: 6. DNA for the CDR3: TGTGCCAGCAGCGAATTGGGACAGAGCTATGGCTACACCTTC. Translation gives CASSELGQSYGYTF.

V is TRBV19 and J is TRBJ2-1; D is undetermined. The CDR3 is 14 residues long. Trimming shortened V by 1 base and J by 1 base, and 5 bases separated the two germline ends. Germline V CDR1 and CDR2: LNHDA, SQIVND (reference sequence). The chain's CDR3 is CASSIAASYNEQFF. In nucleotides, the CDR3 is TGTGCCAGTAGTATAGCAGCGTCCTACAATGAGCAGTTCTTC.

This clone showed up just a few times. It may be a read error: a sequence one base away is much more abundant. This specimen includes other DNA sequences encoding the same CDR3. This chain connects TRBV20-1 to TRBJ2-7; no firm D call. V lost 3 bases and J 2 bases, leaving 5 bases between the germline ends. The CDR3 runs to 11 residues. CDR1 and CDR2 (germline): DFQATT, SNEGSKA (reference sequence). This CDR3 is CSARGTYEQYF. CDR3 coding DNA: TGCAGTGCTAGGGGTACCTACGAGCAGTACTTC.

The V and J genes are TRBV7-8 and TRBJ2-5; 14 bases match TRBD2. This CDR3 has 16 residues. The V gene's germline CDR1 is SGHVS and CDR2 FQNEAQ. J was trimmed by 4 bases and V by 5 bases; bases with no gene match: 6. CDR3 nucleotides: TGTGCCAGCAGCACCAGACTAGCGGGGGGGCGAGAGACCCAGTACTTC. Translating gives CASSTRLAGGRETQYF. Drawing the rest from reference TRBV7-8 and TRBJ2-5, the complete variable domain is GAGVSQSPRYKVAKRGQDVALRCDPISGHVSLFWYQQALGQGPEFLTYFQNEAQLDKSGLPSDRFFAERPEGSVSTLKIQRTQQEDSAVYLCASSTRLAGGRETQYFGPGTRLLVL.

This clone was seen only a few times. This sequence joins TRBV7-3 and TRBJ2-5, with 11 bases lining up with TRBD2. The CDR3 sequence is 16 residues long. Germline V gene sequence: CDR1 SGHTA, CDR2 FQGTGA. The junction had 8 bases not matched to a gene; V was cut back by 3 bases and J by 5 bases. CDR3 coding DNA: TGTGCCAGCAGCTTGGGTACTAGCGGGGGCTGGGAGACCCAGTACTTC. Translation: CASSLGTSGGWETQYF.

V gene TRBV30 combines with J gene TRBJ2-3; 10 bases line up with TRBD2. The CDR3 totals 14 residues. V was clipped by 8 bases and J by 3 bases; unmatched bases: 8. Germline-derived CDR1 and CDR2 are GTSNPN and SVGIG (reference sequence). CDR3 residues: CASLAGAGTDTQYF. CDR3 nucleotides: TGTGCCAGTCTAGCGGGGGCTGGGACAGATACGCAGTATTTT. The full variable domain, completed using reference TRBV30 and TRBJ2-3, is SQTIHQWPATLVQPVGSPLSLECTVEGTSNPNLYWYRQAAGRGLQLLFYSVGIGQISSEVPQNLSASRPQDRQFILSSKKLLLSDSGFYLCASLAGAGTDTQYFGPGTRLTVL.

The table lists this clone with a few counts. The genes are TRBV10-2 and TRBJ1-1; no definite D call. This CDR3 region has 13 residues. The ends were cut back, 4 bases at V and 1 base at J, with 7 bases in the middle. From germline, CDR1 is WSHSY and CDR2 SAAADI. CDR3 nucleotides: TGCGCCAGCAGTGTGGAGCCGAACACTGAAGCTTTCTTT. Protein product: CASSVEPNTEAFF.

The chain has TRBV27 and TRBJ1-5; D may be TRBD1 (5 bases). Trimming removed 4 bases from V and 6 bases from J, with 13 bases in between. Germline CDR1 MNHEY, CDR2 SMNVEV (reference sequence). The CDR3 covers 14 residues. DNA for the CDR3: TGTGCCAGCAGTTCCAGGGTTCTCACTCAGCCCCAGCATTTT. This gives the protein CASSSRVLTQPQHF.

The V and J genes are TRBV2 and TRBJ1-5; 7 bases map to TRBD1. The CDR3 totals 17 residues. CDR1 and CDR2 (germline): SNHLY, FYNNEI. Losses at the gene ends were 8 bases for V and 0 bases for J; bases not matched to a gene: 13. The CDR3 nucleotides are TGTGCCAGCCGCCTACAGGGGCCAGGATATAGCAATCAGCCCCAGCATTTT. Protein product: CASRLQGPGYSNQPQHF.

This clone was found once. This sequence joins TRBV19 and TRBJ1-2, with 8 bases lining up with TRBD1. The CDR3 sequence is 14 residues long. Germline CDR1 and CDR2: LNHDA and SQIVND (reference sequence). The J segment lost 2 bases and the V segment lost 6 bases, leaving 5 bases of the junction unmatched. As DNA, the CDR3 is TGTGCCAGTAGCACGGGACAGGAAAACTATGGCTACACCTTC. Translating it yields CASSTGQENYGYTF.

This chain uses TRBV5-5 with TRBJ1-1; D may be TRBD1 (6 bases). Trimming stripped 2 bases from V and 2 bases from J, with 13 bases between. Germline V lookup: CDR1 SGHKS, CDR2 YYEKEE (reference sequence). The CDR3 has 15 residues. The CDR3 nucleotides read TGTGCCAGCAGCTTCTCACTACAGGGAAACACTGAAGCTTTCTTT. Residues: CASSFSLQGNTEAFF. The complete variable domain, with remaining parts taken from reference TRBV5-5 and TRBJ1-1, reads DAGVTQSPTHLIKTRGQQVTLRCSPISGHKSVSWYQQVLGQGPQFIFQYYEKEERGRGNFPDRFSARQFPNYSSELNVNALLLGDSALYLCASSFSLQGNTEAFFGQGTRLTVV.

The genes are TRBV30 and TRBJ1-3; D is perhaps TRBD1 (6 bases). CDR3 size: 12 residues. The V gene lost 5 bases and the J gene lost 4 bases, with 9 bases spanning the gap. Germline CDR1 and CDR2: GTSNPN and SVGIG (reference sequence). The CDR3 DNA reads as TGTGCCTGGCGGACAGACGGAAACACCATATATTTT. Protein sequence: CAWRTDGNTIYF.

The chain employs TRBV19 and TRBJ1-4; the D gene is possibly TRBD1 (6 bases). Trimming cost V 10 bases and J 8 bases, with 17 bases left between them. The CDR3 contains 13 residues. The germline V gene has CDR1 LNHDA and CDR2 SQIVND (reference sequence). CDR3 bases: TGTGCCACCCTTTCTGGGGGCAAAGAAAAACTGTTTTTT. Protein: CATLSGGKEKLFF.

This clone appeared a single time. The chain uses TRBV7-8 and TRBJ2-5; no reliable D call. Germline V gene sequence: CDR1 SGHVS, CDR2 FQNEAQ. V was shortened by 2 bases and J by 2 bases, with 12 bases between the two germline ends. The CDR3 is 15 residues long. The chain's CDR3 is CASSLSWAEQETQYF. CDR3 nucleotide sequence: TGTGCCAGCAGCTTAAGCTGGGCAGAGCAAGAGACCCAGTACTTC.

The V call is TRBV7-8, the J call TRBJ1-3; D is unresolved. The CDR3 totals 15 residues. Germline V gene lookup returns CDR1 SGHVS and CDR2 FQNEAQ. The ends were cut back, 4 bases at V and 0 bases at J, with 10 bases in the middle. Written as DNA, the CDR3 is TGTGCCAGCAGCTCCCAGCTTGTCTCTGGAAACACCATATATTTT. It is translated as CASSSQLVSGNTIYF.

The V gene is TRBV7-9, the J gene TRBJ2-3; 7 nucleotides align to TRBD2. Per germline, CDR1 SEHNR and CDR2 FQNEAQ (reference sequence). V dropped 5 bases and J dropped 6; count of bases not matched to a gene: 11. This CDR3 comprises 15 residues. The CDR3 nucleotides are TGTGCCAGCAGCCCAACTGGGGAGGGAATGGATACGCAGTATTTT. It codes for CASSPTGEGMDTQYF.

The V gene is TRBV2, the J gene TRBJ2-3; D is unresolved. Germline V gene sequence: CDR1 SNHLY, CDR2 FYNNEI. Trimming removed 11 bases at V and 1 base at J, with 13 bases between. CDR3 length: 13 residues. The CDR3: CALRALRTDTQYF. DNA of the CDR3: TGTGCCCTCCGGGCTCTACGCACAGATACGCAGTATTTT.

The chain is built from TRBV19 and TRBJ2-2; 8 bases agree with TRBD1. With V trimmed by 4 bases and J by 1 base, 8 bases remained unmatched. This CDR3 is built from 17 residues. CDR1 and CDR2 (germline): LNHDA, SQIVND (reference sequence). The CDR3 loop reads CASSKRGGQVNTGELFF. The CDR3 DNA sequence: TGTGCCAGTAGTAAGAGAGGGGGACAGGTGAACACCGGGGAGCTGTTTTTT.

The rearrangement links TRBV19 to TRBJ1-6; tentative D call: TRBD1 (5 bases). This CDR3 comprises 14 residues. The germline gives CDR1 LNHDA, CDR2 SQIVND (reference sequence). V was cut by 5 bases and J by 13 bases, with 18 bases left in between. The CDR3 reads CASSRSVGGDPLHF. CDR3 coding DNA: TGTGCCAGTAGTCGTTCAGTCGGGGGGGACCCCCTCCACTTT.

The chain recombines TRBV6-6 with TRBJ1-1; no firm D call. Trimming shortened V by 5 bases and J by 4 bases, and 14 bases separated the two germline ends. The CDR3 spans 14 residues. Germline values: CDR1 MNHNY, CDR2 SVGAGI (reference sequence). The chain's CDR3 is CASSQPTPITEAFF. The CDR3 DNA is TGTGCCAGCAGTCAACCGACACCGATCACTGAAGCTTTCTTT.

This chain uses TRBV7-8 with TRBJ2-3, with D maybe TRBD1 (6 bases). Germline V gene data show CDR1 as SGHVS and CDR2 as FQNEAQ. The CDR3 has 15 residues. The V end was cut by 5 bases, the J end by 0 bases, with 12 bases between. The CDR3 sequence is CASSKNRASTDTQYF. CDR3 DNA: TGTGCCAGCAGCAAAAACAGGGCTAGCACAGATACGCAGTATTTT.

This clone has a handful of counts. This chain links TRBV18 with TRBJ1-5, with D possibly being TRBD1 (6 bases). Deletions cut 6 bases from V and 7 bases from J, with 13 bases between. CDR3 length: 13 residues. Germline V CDR1 and CDR2: KGHSH, LQKENI. CDR3 protein: CASSVQGGQPQHF. The DNA for the CDR3 is TGTGCCAGCTCGGTACAGGGAGGCCAGCCCCAGCATTTT.

This clone was seen many times. This rearrangement joins TRBV20-1 to TRBJ2-7; the D is unclear. CDR3 length equals 11 residues. Germline loops: CDR1 DFQATT, CDR2 SNEGSKA (reference sequence). With 0 bases removed from V and 0 bases from J, the gap between germline ends came to 0 bases. The chain's CDR3 is CSARDSYEQYF. The DNA for the CDR3 is TGCAGTGCTAGAGACTCCTACGAGCAGTACTTC.

This rearrangement joins TRBV6-1 to TRBJ2-7; D unclear. Trimming left V 3 bases short and J 5 bases short, with 5 bases between. This CDR3 region has 11 residues. Germline V gene data show CDR1 as MNHNS and CDR2 as SASEGT. Here the CDR3 DNA reads TGTGCCAGCAGTGATGCGGACGAGCAGTACTTC. Its protein is CASSDADEQYF.

The chain uses TRBV4-1 and TRBJ2-2, with 9 bases matching TRBD2. Germline V gene lookup returns CDR1 MGHRA and CDR2 YSYEKL. The CDR3 spans 18 residues. Losses at the gene ends were 0 bases for V and 5 bases for J; bases not matched to a gene: 10. The CDR3 DNA reads TGCGCCAGCAGCCAAGATTGGAAGCGGGGGGTTGGAACCGGGGAGCTGTTTTTT. This codes for CASSQDWKRGVGTGELFF.